Shown below are 20 T cell receptor beta chains from a single sample sequenced in a study of early T cells in non-severe SARS-CoV-2 infection. TCRdb used MiXCR to reprocess the 5' RACE reads, holding one entry per CDR3 protein. The data show 60,000 to 85,000 distinct CDR3 sequences, about 16% seen once. The sequencing sample was made of whole blood. These receptors were taken from an adult who was a healthcare worker with PCR-confirmed SARS-CoV-2 infection or an uninfected control (not recorded which).

CDR3 amino acids: CASSLGLQSYEQYF. As DNA, the CDR3 is TGCGCCAGCAGCTTGGGCCTTCAATCCTACGAGCAGTACTTC. V is TRBV5-1 and J is TRBJ2-7; unclear D gene. The germline V gene encodes CDR1 SGHRS and CDR2 YFSETQ. The CDR3 consists of 14 residues. Trimming stripped 0 bases from V and 1 base from J, with 8 bases between. Based on the CDR3 plus reference TRBV5-1 and TRBJ2-7, the full variable domain is KAGVTQTPRYLIKTRGQQVTLSCSPISGHRSVSWYQQTPGQGLQFLFEYFSETQRNKGNFPGRFSGRQFSNSRSEMNVSTLELGDSALYLCASSLGLQSYEQYFGPGTRLTVT.

This chain uses TRBV29-1 with TRBJ2-3; 8 bases are a match to TRBD2. Germline V gene lookup returns CDR1 SQVTM and CDR2 ANQGSEA. The CDR3 has 15 amino acids. Unmatched junction bases numbered 7, after V lost 2 bases and J lost 3 bases. CDR3 region: CSVEFSGGKTDTQYF. CDR3 nucleotide sequence: TGCAGCGTTGAATTCAGCGGGGGTAAAACAGATACGCAGTATTTT.

This clonotype was recorded many times. This chain connects TRBV29-1 to TRBJ1-1; D possibly corresponds to TRBD1 (6 bases). V lost 5 bases to trimming and J lost 1 base, with 17 bases between them. Germline V lookup: CDR1 SQVTM, CDR2 ANQGSEA. CDR3 size: 15 residues. The CDR3 here is CSVLLPEQGNTEAFF. In DNA form, the CDR3 reads TGCAGCGTTTTACTCCCCGAACAGGGGAACACTGAAGCTTTCTTT.

This clonotype was seen a handful of times. The CDR3 bases are TGTGCCAGTAGTCAGGGGGCCGGCACTGAAGCTTTCTTT. Translated, it gives CASSQGAGTEAFF. V is TRBV19 and J is TRBJ1-1; TRBD1 aligns across 8 bases. Germline assignment: CDR1 LNHDA and CDR2 SQIVND (reference sequence). V shed 5 bases, J shed 4 bases, and the junction held 3 bases outside the gene matches. This CDR3 comprises 13 residues.

The chain joins TRBV19 to TRBJ2-3; weak D call: TRBD1 (6 bases). Germline V gene sequence: CDR1 LNHDA, CDR2 SQIVND (reference sequence). The CDR3 contains 12 residues. This CDR3 is CATGTKTDTQYF. CDR3 DNA sequence: TGTGCAACTGGGACAAAAACAGATACGCAGTATTTT.

This clonotype was detected a few times. V gene TRBV28 combines with J gene TRBJ2-1; D gene uncertain. Germline assignment: CDR1 MDHEN and CDR2 SYDVKM. CDR3 length: 14 residues. Trimming pared 7 bases from V and 5 bases from J, leaving 15 bases between. CDR3 nucleotides: TGTGCCAGCACCCAGGCGTGGGTCAACAATGAGCAGTTCTTC. Translation: CASTQAWVNNEQFF.

This clonotype was detected a few times. The CDR3 loop reads CASISLARTLLNEQFF. In nucleotides, the CDR3 is TGTGCCAGCATCTCCCTTGCCAGGACCCTTCTCAATGAGCAGTTCTTC. The rearrangement links TRBV7-2 to TRBJ2-1; the D is unclear. CDR1 and CDR2 from the germline V gene are SGHTA and FQGNSA. The CDR3 loop spans 16 amino acids. V was cut by 7 bases and J by 6 bases, with 22 bases left in between.

The V and J genes are TRBV5-6 and TRBJ1-5; weak D call: TRBD1 (6 bases). Germline V CDR1 and CDR2: SGHDT, YYEEEE. The CDR3 is made up of 15 amino acids. V gave up 3 bases and J gave up 9 bases, with 19 bases separating them. CDR3 coding DNA: TGTGCCAGCAGCTACGGGGGGCAAGGTTATGGGCCCCAGCATTTT. Translation: CASSYGGQGYGPQHF.

The V and J genes are TRBV19 and TRBJ2-1; D is possibly TRBD1 (8 bases). Germline CDR1 and CDR2: LNHDA and SQIVND (reference sequence). The length of the CDR3 is 13 residues. V lost 6 bases to trimming and J lost 10 bases, with 16 bases between them. In DNA, the CDR3 is TGTGCCAGTAGAACCGACAGGGGAGGGGAGCAGTTCTTC. The encoded protein is CASRTDRGGEQFF.

This clonotype was detected a few times. The gene calls are TRBV29-1 and TRBJ1-1; D is unresolved. Trimming shortened V by 7 bases and J by 1 base, and 7 bases separated the two germline ends. The V gene's germline CDR1 is SQVTM and CDR2 ANQGSEA. The CDR3 spans 11 residues. The DNA of the CDR3 is TGCAGCGCATCAAAGAACACTGAAGCTTTCTTT. Translating it yields CSASKNTEAFF.

This clonotype appeared many times. Here the CDR3 reads CAGRRDQRGYTF. CDR3 in DNA: TGTGCCGGCCGTCGGGACCAGCGAGGCTACACCTTC. The chain has TRBV6-1 and TRBJ1-2, with D possibly being TRBD1 (5 bases). Trimming shortened V by 11 bases and J by 8 bases, and 18 bases separated the two germline ends. CDR3 length: 12 residues. CDR1 and CDR2 from the germline V gene are MNHNS and SASEGT.

The chain couples TRBV29-1 to TRBJ1-2, with TRBD1 matching 8 bases. V trimming: 5 bases; J trimming: 6 bases; junction bases outside the gene matches: 5. The length of the CDR3 is 12 residues. CDR1 is SQVTM, CDR2 ANQGSEA, per germline. DNA of the CDR3: TGCAGCGTTATTGGACAGGGCCATGGCTACACCTTC. Translated, it gives CSVIGQGHGYTF.

This clonotype showed up just a few times. The rearrangement uses TRBV5-1 and TRBJ2-1, with unresolved D. Germline V CDR1 and CDR2: SGHRS, YFSETQ. The CDR3 is 12 residues long. V lost 1 base and J 4 bases, leaving 3 bases between the germline ends. This CDR3 is CASSLFYNEQFF. As DNA, the CDR3 is TGCGCCAGCAGCTTGTTTTACAATGAGCAGTTCTTC.

This clonotype was counted only a few times. The CDR3 does not end in the conserved phenylalanine or tryptophan, so this is likely a read error. No DNA is shown, since the ends of the CDR3 on it are uncertain; the CDR3 is the one TCRdb lists. This sequence joins TRBV29-1 and TRBJ1-1; TRBD1, as called in the table, went unchecked against the DNA. Germline CDR1 SQVTM, CDR2 ANQGSEA. 14 amino acids form the CDR3, both terminal residues included. CDR3 sequence: CSPDGEFGGGGRRG.

This clonotype was seen repeatedly, ten times or more. The chain recombines TRBV5-1 with TRBJ2-3; D call uncertain. The germline V gene encodes CDR1 SGHRS and CDR2 YFSETQ. The CDR3 loop spans 17 amino acids. The V and J ends lost 2 bases and 6 bases respectively, with 22 bases between them. CDR3 sequence reads: CASSLTIHPPQEDTQYF. CDR3 in DNA: TGCGCCAGCAGCTTAACCATCCACCCACCTCAGGAGGATACGCAGTATTTT.

This clonotype was seen repeatedly, ten times or more. This CDR3 reads CASSQVATNEKLFF. The CDR3 DNA reads TGTGCCAGCAGTCAGGTTGCAACTAATGAAAAACTGTTTTTT. The chain combines TRBV27 with TRBJ1-4; D gene ambiguous. The CDR3 consists of 14 residues. V was clipped by 5 bases and J by 0 bases, with 7 bases between them. Germline CDR1 reads MNHEY; CDR2 reads SMNVEV (reference sequence).

This rearrangement joins TRBV5-5 to TRBJ2-3, with D possibly matching TRBD2 (6 bases). V was cut by 5 bases and J by 4 bases, with 17 bases left in between. CDR1 and CDR2 from the germline V gene are SGHKS and YYEKEE (reference sequence). The CDR3 has 15 amino acids. As DNA, the CDR3 is TGTGCCAGCAGTTTTTCGGGACTTTCGCCAGATACGCAGTATTTT. It translates to CASSFSGLSPDTQYF.

The chain links TRBV11-2 to TRBJ2-5; D call uncertain. The CDR3 has 12 amino acids. V dropped 1 base and J dropped 10 bases, with 10 bases sitting between them. Germline CDR1 and CDR2: SGHAT and FQNNGV. The CDR3, as DNA: TGTGCCAGCAGCTTAGTTACGGGTGACCAGTACTTC. Protein sequence: CASSLVTGDQYF.

This clonotype was counted ten times or more. The genes are TRBV9 and TRBJ1-3; D uncertain. Germline V gene lookup returns CDR1 SGDLS and CDR2 YYNGEE. CDR3 length: 13 residues. The V end was cut by 4 bases, the J end by 0 bases, with 5 bases between. The CDR3, as DNA: TGTGCCAGCAGCCCGCACTCTGGAAACACCATATATTTT. Protein product: CASSPHSGNTIYF. Variable domain in full (rest from reference TRBV9 and TRBJ1-3): DSGVTQTPKHLITATGQRVTLRCSPRSGDLSVYWYQQSLDQGLQFLIQYYNGEERAKGNILERFSAQQFPDLHSELNLSSLELGDSALYFCASSPHSGNTIYFGEGSWLTVV.

This chain connects TRBV24-1 to TRBJ1-1; no definite D call. Trimming cost V 6 bases and J 2 bases, with 6 bases left between them. The length of the CDR3 is 12 residues. CDR1 is KGHDR and CDR2 is SFDVKD in the germline V gene. The CDR3 sequence: CATSLGNTEAFF. As DNA, the CDR3 is TGTGCCACCAGTTTGGGCAACACTGAAGCTTTCTTT.